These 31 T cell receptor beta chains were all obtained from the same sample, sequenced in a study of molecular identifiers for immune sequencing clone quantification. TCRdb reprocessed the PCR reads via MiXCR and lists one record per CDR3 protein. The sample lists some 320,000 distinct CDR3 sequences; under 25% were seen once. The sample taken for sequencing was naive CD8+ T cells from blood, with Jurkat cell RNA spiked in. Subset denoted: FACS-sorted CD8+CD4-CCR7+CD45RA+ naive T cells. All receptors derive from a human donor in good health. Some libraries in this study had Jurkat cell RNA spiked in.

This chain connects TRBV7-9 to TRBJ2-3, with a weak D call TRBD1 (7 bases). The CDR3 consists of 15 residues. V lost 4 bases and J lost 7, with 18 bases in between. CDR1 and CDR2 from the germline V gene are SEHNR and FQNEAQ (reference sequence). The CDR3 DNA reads TGTGCCAGCAGCTACAGGGGACTGGGGGCCCATACGCAGTATTTT. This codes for CASSYRGLGAHTQYF.

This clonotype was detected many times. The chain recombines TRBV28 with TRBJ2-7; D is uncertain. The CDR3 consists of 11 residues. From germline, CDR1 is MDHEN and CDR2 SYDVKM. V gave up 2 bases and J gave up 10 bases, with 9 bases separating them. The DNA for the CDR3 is TGTGCCAGCAGTTTAAGCCACGTCCAGTACTTC. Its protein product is CASSLSHVQYF.

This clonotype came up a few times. The CDR3 here is CASGDTTEAFF. The CDR3 DNA follows: TGTGCCAGCGGGGACACCACTGAAGCTTTCTTT. The chain uses TRBV2 and TRBJ1-1; D possibly corresponds to TRBD1 (6 bases). This CDR3 has 11 amino acids. V lost 8 bases to trimming and J lost 4 bases, with 8 bases between them. Germline assignment: CDR1 SNHLY and CDR2 FYNNEI.

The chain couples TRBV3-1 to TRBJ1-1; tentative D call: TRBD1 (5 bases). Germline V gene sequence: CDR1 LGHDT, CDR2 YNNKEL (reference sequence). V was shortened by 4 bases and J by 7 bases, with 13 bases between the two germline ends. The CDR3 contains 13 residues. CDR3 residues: CASSPPWGSEAFF. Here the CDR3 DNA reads TGTGCCAGCAGCCCACCTTGGGGGAGTGAAGCTTTCTTT.

The CDR3 here is CASSPPGQGDAFF. For the CDR3, the DNA is TGTGCCAGCAGTCCTCCGGGACAGGGGGACGCTTTCTTT. This chain uses TRBV28 with TRBJ1-1, with TRBD1 identical over 11 bases. V shed 5 bases and J 11 bases; nucleotides not matched to a gene: 7. The CDR3 totals 13 residues. CDR1 and CDR2 from the germline V gene are MDHEN and SYDVKM.

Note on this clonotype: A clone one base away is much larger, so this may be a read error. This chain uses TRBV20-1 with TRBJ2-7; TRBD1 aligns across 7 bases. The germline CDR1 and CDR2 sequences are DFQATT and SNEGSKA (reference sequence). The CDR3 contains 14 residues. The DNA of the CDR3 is TGCAGTGCTTCCGGGACAGAGAGAACCTACGCGCAGTACTTC. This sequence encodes CSASGTERTYAQYF.

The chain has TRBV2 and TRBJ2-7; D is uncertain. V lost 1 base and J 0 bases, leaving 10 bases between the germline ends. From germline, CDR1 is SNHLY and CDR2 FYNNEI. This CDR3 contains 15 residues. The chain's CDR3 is CASSEGPASSYEQYF. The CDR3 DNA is TGTGCCAGCAGTGAAGGTCCGGCAAGCTCCTACGAGCAGTACTTC.

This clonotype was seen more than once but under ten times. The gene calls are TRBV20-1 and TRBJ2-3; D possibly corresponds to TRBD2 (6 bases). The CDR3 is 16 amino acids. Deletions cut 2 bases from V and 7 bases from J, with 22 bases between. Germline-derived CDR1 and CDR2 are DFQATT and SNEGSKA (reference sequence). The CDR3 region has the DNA TGCAGTGCTAGACCCTGGATGGGAGGCCCGGGACATACGCAGTATTTT. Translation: CSARPWMGGPGHTQYF.

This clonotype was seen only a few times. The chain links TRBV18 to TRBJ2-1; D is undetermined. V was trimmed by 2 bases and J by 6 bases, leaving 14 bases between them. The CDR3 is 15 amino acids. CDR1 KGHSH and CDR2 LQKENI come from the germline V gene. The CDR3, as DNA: TGTGCCAGCTCACCAATCAGCGAGTCTCGCAATGAGCAGTTCTTC. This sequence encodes CASSPISESRNEQFF.

Here the CDR3 reads CASSKWDEKQETQYF. The CDR3 coding sequence is TGTGCCAGCAGCAAATGGGACGAAAAACAAGAGACCCAGTACTTC. V is TRBV14 and J is TRBJ2-5; D possibly uses TRBD1 or TRBD2 (5 bases each). With 5 bases removed from V and 2 bases from J, the gap between germline ends came to 15 bases. This CDR3 spans 15 amino acids. The germline CDR1 and CDR2 sequences are SGHDN and FVKESK. Filled out from reference TRBV14 and TRBJ2-5, the complete variable domain reads EAGVTQFPSHSVIEKGQTVTLRCDPISGHDNLYWYRRVMGKEIKFLLHFVKESKQDESGMPNNRFLAERTGGTYSTLKVQPAELEDSGVYFCASSKWDEKQETQYFGPGTRLLVL.

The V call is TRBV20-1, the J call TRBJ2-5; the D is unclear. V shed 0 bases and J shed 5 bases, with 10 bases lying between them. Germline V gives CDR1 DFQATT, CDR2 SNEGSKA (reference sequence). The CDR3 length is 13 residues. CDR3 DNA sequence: TGCAGTGCTAGAGATTTGAAGGAGGAGACCCAGTACTTC. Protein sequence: CSARDLKEETQYF.

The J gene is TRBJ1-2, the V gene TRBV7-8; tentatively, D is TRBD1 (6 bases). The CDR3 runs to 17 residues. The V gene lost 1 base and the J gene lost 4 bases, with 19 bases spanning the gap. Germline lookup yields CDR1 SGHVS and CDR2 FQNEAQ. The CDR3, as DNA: TGTGCCAGCAGCTTAGAAATATCCGGGGGCGATAGCTATGGCTACACCTTC. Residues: CASSLEISGGDSYGYTF.

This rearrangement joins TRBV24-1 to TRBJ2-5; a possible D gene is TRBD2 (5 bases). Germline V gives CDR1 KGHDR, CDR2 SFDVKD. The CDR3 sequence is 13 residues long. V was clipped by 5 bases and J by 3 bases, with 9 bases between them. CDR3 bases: TGTGCCACCAGTGCCGGGGTCGAAGAGACCCAGTACTTC. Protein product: CATSAGVEETQYF.

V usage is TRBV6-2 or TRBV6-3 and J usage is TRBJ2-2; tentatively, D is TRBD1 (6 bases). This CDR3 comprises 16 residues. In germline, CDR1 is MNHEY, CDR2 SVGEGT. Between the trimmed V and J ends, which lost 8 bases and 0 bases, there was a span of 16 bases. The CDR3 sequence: CASLKDGQTNTGELFF. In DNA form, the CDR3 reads TGTGCCAGCTTAAAGGACGGACAGACGAACACCGGGGAGCTGTTTTTT.

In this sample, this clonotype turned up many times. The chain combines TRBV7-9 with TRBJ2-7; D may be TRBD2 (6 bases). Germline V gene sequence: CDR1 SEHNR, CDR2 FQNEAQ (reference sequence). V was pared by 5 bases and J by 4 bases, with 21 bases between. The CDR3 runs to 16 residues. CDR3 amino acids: CASSPPQGGKGYEQYF. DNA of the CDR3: TGTGCCAGCAGCCCGCCCCAAGGCGGGAAGGGTTACGAGCAGTACTTC.

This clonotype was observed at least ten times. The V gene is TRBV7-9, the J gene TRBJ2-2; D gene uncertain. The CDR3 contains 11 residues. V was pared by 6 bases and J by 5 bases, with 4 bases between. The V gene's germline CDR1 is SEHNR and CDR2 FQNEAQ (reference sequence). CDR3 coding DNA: TGTGCCAGCAGTCCAACCGGGGAGCTGTTTTTT. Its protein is CASSPTGELFF.

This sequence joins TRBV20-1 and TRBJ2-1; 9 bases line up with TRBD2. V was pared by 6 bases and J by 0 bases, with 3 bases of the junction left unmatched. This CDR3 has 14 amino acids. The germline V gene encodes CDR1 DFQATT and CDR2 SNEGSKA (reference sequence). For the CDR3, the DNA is TGCAGTGCGACTAGCGGATCCTCCTACAATGAGCAGTTCTTC. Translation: CSATSGSSYNEQFF.

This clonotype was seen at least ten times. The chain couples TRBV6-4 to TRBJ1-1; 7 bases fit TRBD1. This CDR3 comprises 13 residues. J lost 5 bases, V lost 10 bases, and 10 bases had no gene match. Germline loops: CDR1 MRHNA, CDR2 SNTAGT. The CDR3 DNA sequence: TGTGCCACCGATGACAGGGAGTGGACTGAAGCTTTCTTT. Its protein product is CATDDREWTEAFF.

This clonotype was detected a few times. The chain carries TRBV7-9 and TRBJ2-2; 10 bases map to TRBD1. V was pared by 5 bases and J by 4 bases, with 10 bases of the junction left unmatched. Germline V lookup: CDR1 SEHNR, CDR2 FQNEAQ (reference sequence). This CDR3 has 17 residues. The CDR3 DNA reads TGTGCCAGCAGCCCGGACAGGGGGTTGGCGAGCACCGGGGAGCTGTTTTTT. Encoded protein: CASSPDRGLASTGELFF.

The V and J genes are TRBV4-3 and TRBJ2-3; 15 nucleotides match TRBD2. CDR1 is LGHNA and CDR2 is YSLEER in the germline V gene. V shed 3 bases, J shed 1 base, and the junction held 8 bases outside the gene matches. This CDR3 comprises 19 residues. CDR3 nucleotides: TGCGCCAGCAGCCATGACGGACTAGCGGGGGGGTACGGCACAGATACGCAGTATTTT. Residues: CASSHDGLAGGYGTDTQYF.

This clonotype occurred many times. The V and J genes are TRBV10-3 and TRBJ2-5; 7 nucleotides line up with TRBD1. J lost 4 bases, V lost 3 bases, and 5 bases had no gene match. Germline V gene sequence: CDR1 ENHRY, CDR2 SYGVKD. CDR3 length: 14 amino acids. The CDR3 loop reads CAISEDRERETQYF. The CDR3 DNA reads TGTGCCATCAGTGAAGACAGGGAGCGAGAGACCCAGTACTTC.

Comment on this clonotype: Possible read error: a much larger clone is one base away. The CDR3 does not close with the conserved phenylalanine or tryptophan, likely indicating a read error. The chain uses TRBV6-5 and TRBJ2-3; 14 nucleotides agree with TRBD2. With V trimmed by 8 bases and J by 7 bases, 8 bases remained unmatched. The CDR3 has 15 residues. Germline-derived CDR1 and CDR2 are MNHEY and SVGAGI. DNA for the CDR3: TGTGCCAGCGGGACTAGCGGGAGCGACTTTTATACGCAGTATCTT. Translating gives CASGTSGSDFYTQYL.

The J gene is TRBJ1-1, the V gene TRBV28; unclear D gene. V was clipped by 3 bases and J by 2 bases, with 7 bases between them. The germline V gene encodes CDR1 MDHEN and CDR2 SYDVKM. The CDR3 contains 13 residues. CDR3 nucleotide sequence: TGTGCCAGCAGTTTCGATGTTAACACTGAAGCTTTCTTT. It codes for CASSFDVNTEAFF.

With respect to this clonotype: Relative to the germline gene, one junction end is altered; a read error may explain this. The CDR3 DNA sequence: TGCGCCAGCAGCCAAAGCACGGACGCTAACTATGACTACACCTTC. Protein product: CASSQSTDANYDYTF. The genes are TRBV4-3 and TRBJ1-2; D unclear. CDR3 length: 15 residues. Germline CDR1 and CDR2: LGHNA and YSLEER.

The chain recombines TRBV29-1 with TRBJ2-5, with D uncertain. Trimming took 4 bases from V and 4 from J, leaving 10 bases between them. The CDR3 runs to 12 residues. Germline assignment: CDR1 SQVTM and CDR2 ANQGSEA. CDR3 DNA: TGCAGCGTTGTTGTTGCCCCAGAGACCCAGTACTTC. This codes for CSVVVAPETQYF.

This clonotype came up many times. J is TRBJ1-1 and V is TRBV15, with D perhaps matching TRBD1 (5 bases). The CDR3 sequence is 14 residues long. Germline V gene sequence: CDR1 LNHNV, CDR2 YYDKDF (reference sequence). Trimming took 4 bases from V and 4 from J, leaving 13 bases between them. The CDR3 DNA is TGTGCCACCAGCATTGTCGGAGGGGTCACTGAAGCTTTCTTT. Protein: CATSIVGGVTEAFF.

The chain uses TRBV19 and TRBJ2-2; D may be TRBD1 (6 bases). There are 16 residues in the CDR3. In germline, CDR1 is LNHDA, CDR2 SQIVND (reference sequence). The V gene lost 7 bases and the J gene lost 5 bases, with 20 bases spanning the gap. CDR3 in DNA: TGTGCCAGTACCCCCCCTACAGGGTTCCAAACCGGGGAGCTGTTTTTT. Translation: CASTPPTGFQTGELFF.

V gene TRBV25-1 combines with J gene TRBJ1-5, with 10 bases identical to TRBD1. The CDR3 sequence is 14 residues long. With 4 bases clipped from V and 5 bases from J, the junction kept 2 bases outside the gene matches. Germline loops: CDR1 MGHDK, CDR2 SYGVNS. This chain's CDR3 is CASSATGGYQPQHF. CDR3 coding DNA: TGTGCCAGCAGTGCGACAGGGGGCTATCAGCCCCAGCATTTT.

CDR3 in DNA: TGTGCCATCAGTGAGTCGGGGGGGGTCTGGGACAATCAGCCCCAGCATTTT. Translation: CAISESGGVWDNQPQHF. This chain joins TRBV10-3 and TRBJ1-5; D might be TRBD1 (5 bases). This CDR3 comprises 17 residues. The V end lost 0 bases, the J end lost 3 bases, and 15 bases lay between the germline ends. CDR1 and CDR2 (germline): ENHRY, SYGVKD.

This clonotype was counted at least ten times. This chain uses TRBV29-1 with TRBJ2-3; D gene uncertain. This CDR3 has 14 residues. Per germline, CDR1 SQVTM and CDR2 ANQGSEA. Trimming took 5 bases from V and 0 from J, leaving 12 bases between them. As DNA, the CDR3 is TGCAGCGTTCTGACCCTAACTAGCACAGATACGCAGTATTTT. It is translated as CSVLTLTSTDTQYF.

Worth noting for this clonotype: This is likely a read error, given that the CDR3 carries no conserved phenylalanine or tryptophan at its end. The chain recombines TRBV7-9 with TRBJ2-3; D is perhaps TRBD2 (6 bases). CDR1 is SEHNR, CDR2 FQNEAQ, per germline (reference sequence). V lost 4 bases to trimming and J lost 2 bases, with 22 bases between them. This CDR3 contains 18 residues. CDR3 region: CASSSTGTRPIDTDTQYL. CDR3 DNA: TGTGCCAGCAGCTCCACCGGGACTCGCCCTATTGACACAGATACGCAGTATCTT.